This is a list of T cell receptor beta chains from one sample in a study of blood T cell repertoires in COVID-19. Profiling relied on immunoSEQ multiplex PCR, and the TCRdb table lists in-frame clones only, not all of them. This table holds approximately 290,000 clones, around 89% found once. Sequencing was done on a sample of peripheral blood. These TCRs come from a man aged 25 to 40 with acute or convalescent COVID-19. Each CDR3 is given without its conserved first and last residue. Each record gives: CDR3 length, J gene, V gene, CDR3 protein.

>12|TRBJ2-5|TRBV7-3
ASSLTAGSETQY
>14|TRBJ1-1|TRBV5-1
ASSLYPDRANTEAF
>12|TRBJ2-3|TRBV10-3
AISDGGGTDTQY
>12|TRBJ2-1|TRBV7-2
ASRSGYSYNEQF
>12|TRBJ2-3|TRBV2
ASGKRGNTDTQY
>10|TRBJ1-2|TRBV20-1
SASSFRTGYT
>14|TRBJ2-3|TRBV27
ASSLSIVSGADTQY
>15|TRBJ1-2|TRBV9
ASSPNGGATTNYGYT
>13|TRBJ2-7|TRBV4-2
ASSQDRNSPYEQY
>10|TRBJ2-1|TRBV28
ASVGRVNEQF
>10|TRBJ2-7|TRBV29-1
SVFTGGYEQY
>14|TRBJ2-3|TRBV4-2
ASSQDEQGYTDTQY
>12|TRBJ2-7|TRBV2
ASSARGTDGEQY
>10|TRBJ2-7|TRBV6-5
ASMTTAYEQY
>14|TRBJ2-1|TRBV27
ASSLSNSGGPNEQF
>12|TRBJ2-2|TRBV11-3
ASSARGLGGELF